This TCR beta chain was identified in a study of PD-L1 blockade in urothelial cancer. About the study: Analyzed time points were 3 weeks (second dose) and 6 weeks after therapy began.

Indicated time point: pretreatment peripheral blood. The study collected 1 to 8 samples per patient, pretreatment and on-treatment. Sequencing used immunoSEQ multiplex PCR; TCRdb keeps in-frame clones, though not all of them. The sample records some 43,000 clones, 75% to 85% being singletons. CDR1 is MRHNA and CDR2 is SNTAGT in the germline V gene. Trimming cost V 5 bases and J 13 bases, with 18 bases left between them. The CDR3 contains 13 residues. The clonotype originates from a man in his sixties with urothelial cancer. The sequencing used PBMCs, collected around atezolizumab (anti-PD-L1) treatment. The chain uses TRBV6-4 and TRBJ2-4, with a tentative D call TRBD2 (5 bases). CDR3 amino acids: CASSPREAGPQYF. In DNA, the CDR3 is TGTGCCAGCAGTCCACGGGAAGCCGGCCCCCAGTACTTC.